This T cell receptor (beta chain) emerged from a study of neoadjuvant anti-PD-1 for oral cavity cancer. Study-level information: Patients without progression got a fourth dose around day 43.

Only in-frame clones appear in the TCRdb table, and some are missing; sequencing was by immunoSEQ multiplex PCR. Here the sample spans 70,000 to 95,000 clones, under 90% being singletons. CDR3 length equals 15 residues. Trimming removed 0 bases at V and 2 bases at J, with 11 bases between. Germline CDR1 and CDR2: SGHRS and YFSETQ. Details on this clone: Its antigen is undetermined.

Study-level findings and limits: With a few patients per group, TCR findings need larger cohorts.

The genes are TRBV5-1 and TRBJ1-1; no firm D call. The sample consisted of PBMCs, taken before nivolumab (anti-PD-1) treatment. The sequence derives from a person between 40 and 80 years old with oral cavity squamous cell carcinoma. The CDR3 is CASSLDLASNTEAFF. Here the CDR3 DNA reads TGCGCCAGCAGCTTGGACCTGGCCAGTAACACTGAAGCTTTCTTT.